This T cell receptor (beta chain) was profiled in a study of cytomegalovirus exposure and HLA in healthy donors. Comment on this clone: The antigen is not known.

Using immunoSEQ multiplex PCR, the repertoire was profiled, and TCRdb retains in-frame clones only, with some absent. Of about 150,000 clones listed, roughly 86% were seen once; the top ten hold 3.5% to 5.5%. Findings and limits, study-wide: In vitro experiments confirmed that a few CMV-associated chains were specific for CMV antigens.

Germline lookup yields CDR1 KGHSH and CDR2 LQKENI. The junction had 6 bases not matched to a gene; V was cut back by 4 bases and J by 5 bases. The CDR3 runs to 14 residues. The chain combines TRBV18 with TRBJ2-5; TRBD1 agrees at 8 bases. This clonotype was sampled from a man aged 18-30 years in good health and CMV-seropositive. Sequencing was done on a sample of PBMCs. The chain's CDR3 is CASSLSTGVETQYF. The CDR3 DNA follows: TGTGCCAGCTCACTTTCGACAGGGGTGGAGACCCAGTACTTC.